A selection of T cell receptor beta chains follows, all from one sample in a study of CXCR3-negative and CXCR3-positive naive CD8 T cells. Each CDR3 protein gets one entry in TCRdb, which reprocessed the 5' RACE reads and gives no DNA. Its listing shows 100,000 to 150,000 distinct CDR3 sequences. Input material: naive CXCR3+ CD8+ T cells from blood. The source is a human donor in good health. Some clones in this sample may be carry-over from other donors' samples. Each CDR3 is given with its conserved first and last residue. The order of the fields is J gene, V gene, CDR3 protein.

J: TRBJ1-1
V: TRBV3-1
CDR3: CASSRRQGSPEAFF

J: TRBJ2-1
V: TRBV19
CDR3: CASSIVARGSNEQFF

J: TRBJ2-7
V: TRBV27
CDR3: CASSPRAGLSYEQYF

J: TRBJ2-7
V: TRBV5-4
CDR3: CASSLKCSSYEQYF

J: TRBJ2-2
V: TRBV5-1
CDR3: CASSPRGGLAEGGELFF

J: TRBJ2-5
V: TRBV7-8
CDR3: CASSFGTPQETQYF

J: TRBJ2-2
V: TRBV7-6
CDR3: CASRNTGDTGELFF

J: TRBJ2-1
V: TRBV11-2
CDR3: CASSPKNTGPDNEQFF

J: TRBJ2-5
V: TRBV14
CDR3: CASSLTWGTIQETQYF

J: TRBJ1-5
V: TRBV29-1
CDR3: CSAATGEGNQPQHF

J: TRBJ2-3
V: TRBV11-2
CDR3: CASEKLAGALNTQYF

J: TRBJ2-1
V: TRBV20-1
CDR3: CSARGLRVEQFF

J: TRBJ1-2
V: TRBV19
CDR3: CASSILGQYGYTF

J: TRBJ2-1
V: TRBV19
CDR3: CASSRVGLNNEQFF

J: TRBJ2-7
V: TRBV6-1
CDR3: CASSEWAGYEQYF

J: TRBJ1-1
V: TRBV2
CDR3: CASRLGPTEAFF

J: TRBJ2-3
V: TRBV6-2/TRBV6-3
CDR3: CAGSYGLAADTQYF

J: TRBJ2-3
V: TRBV28
CDR3: CAVAGGGTDTQYF

J: TRBJ2-7
V: TRBV11-2
CDR3: CASSLGLAYEQYF

J: TRBJ1-2
V: TRBV29-1
CDR3: CSVTDRADGYTF

J: TRBJ2-1
V: TRBV7-3
CDR3: CASSLSPNLGGGHEQFF

J: TRBJ2-7
V: TRBV4-3
CDR3: CASSWGGSSYEQYF

J: TRBJ1-1
V: TRBV19
CDR3: CASKPFGGAYAEAFF

J: TRBJ1-2
V: TRBV7-3
CDR3: CASSLIGGTDGYTF

J: TRBJ2-7
V: TRBV27
CDR3: CASSFGGGIQPQYF

J: TRBJ2-2
V: TRBV7-2
CDR3: CASSFWGGGTGELFF

J: TRBJ2-2
V: TRBV7-8
CDR3: CASSLASGELFF

J: TRBJ2-2
V: TRBV29-1
CDR3: CSATAYTGELFF

J: TRBJ1-5
V: TRBV4-1
CDR3: CASSAVPLSNQPQHF

J: TRBJ2-7
V: TRBV29-1
CDR3: CSVEGLAGSYEQYF

J: TRBJ2-7
V: TRBV29-1
CDR3: CSVEGKAGDLSYEQYF

J: TRBJ2-1
V: TRBV11-2
CDR3: CASSLQSPPNEQFF

J: TRBJ2-7
V: TRBV28
CDR3: CASSLVGNEYEQYF

J: TRBJ1-6
V: TRBV4-3
CDR3: CASSQPTGVLGSPLHF

J: TRBJ2-7
V: TRBV29-1
CDR3: CSVLESYEQYF

J: TRBJ2-1
V: TRBV12-3/TRBV12-4
CDR3: CASSPAPGTGHNEQFF

J: TRBJ1-1
V: TRBV7-9
CDR3: CASSPDRGAEAFF

J: TRBJ2-5
V: TRBV9
CDR3: CASSEMVGQGLLETQYF

J: TRBJ2-2
V: TRBV20-1
CDR3: CAGQPNTGELFF

J: TRBJ2-5
V: TRBV4-3
CDR3: CASSQDQGSGGTTQYF

J: TRBJ2-2
V: TRBV20-1
CDR3: CSAIGIAGEGSGELFF

J: TRBJ2-7
V: TRBV2
CDR3: CASSIQVLVYEQYF

J: TRBJ2-2
V: TRBV20-1
CDR3: CSARSGGADTGELFF

J: TRBJ2-7
V: TRBV25-1
CDR3: CASSAWGEQYF

J: TRBJ2-7
V: TRBV7-2
CDR3: CASSYTGFEQYF

J: TRBJ1-1
V: TRBV6-2/TRBV6-3
CDR3: CASSYPQGQANTEAFF

J: TRBJ1-2
V: TRBV7-9
CDR3: CASSLVEGADGYTF

J: TRBJ1-1
V: TRBV4-1
CDR3: CASSSFGDTEAFF

J: TRBJ1-2
V: TRBV5-1
CDR3: CASNIDRGLGGYTF

J: TRBJ2-1
V: TRBV6-6
CDR3: CASGEHGSYNEQFF

J: TRBJ2-5
V: TRBV29-1
CDR3: CSASQLNQETQYF

J: TRBJ1-6
V: TRBV6-6
CDR3: CASTDEGAYNSPLHF

J: TRBJ1-2
V: TRBV12-3/TRBV12-4
CDR3: CASSLSSGRGINYGYTF

J: TRBJ1-5
V: TRBV6-2/TRBV6-3
CDR3: CASSQAGMGNQPQHF

J: TRBJ2-3
V: TRBV27
CDR3: CASSFISGSSTDTQYF

J: TRBJ1-2
V: TRBV7-9
CDR3: CASSSPTATPWSGYTF

J: TRBJ2-3
V: TRBV7-6
CDR3: CASSSRGSTDTQYF

J: TRBJ2-1
V: TRBV29-1
CDR3: CSVELVPVNEQFF

J: TRBJ1-4
V: TRBV11-2
CDR3: CASSIYRDVTLNEKLFF

J: TRBJ2-5
V: TRBV14
CDR3: CASSQGVHRGDETQYF